The rows below give T cell receptor beta chains drawn from one sample of a study of cytomegalovirus exposure and HLA in healthy donors. Some clones are missing from TCRdb's copy, which holds only in-frame ones; the method was immunoSEQ multiplex PCR. The data contain over 110,000 clones, 75% to 85% of them singletons. The material sequenced was PBMCs. These receptors were collected from a man between 40 and 49 years old in good health and CMV-seronegative. CDR3s include the opening cysteine and the closing phenylalanine or tryptophan. Where a row states a size, it is once, few, many or the class of an expanded clone; other rows omit it.

J: TRBJ1-1; V: TRBV29-1; size: NA; CDR3: CSGQGAQGTEAFF
J: TRBJ2-2; V: TRBV15; size: NA; CDR3: CATSPLAGGTNTGELFF
J: TRBJ1-6; V: TRBV9; size: NA; CDR3: CASSSSGTGSSYNSPLHF
J: TRBJ2-2; V: TRBV5-1; size: NA; CDR3: CASSLVAGGYTGELFF
J: TRBJ1-2; V: TRBV7-2; size: NA; CDR3: CASSFDSNYGYTF
J: TRBJ2-2; V: TRBV11-2; size: once; CDR3: CATRVWSANTGELFF
J: TRBJ1-4; V: TRBV7-9; size: NA; CDR3: CASSLGGAGGVVEKLFF
J: TRBJ1-4; V: TRBV20-1; size: NA; CDR3: CSALSLEKLFF
J: TRBJ1-4; V: TRBV5-1; size: NA; CDR3: CASSLASDSNEKLFF
J: TRBJ2-5; V: TRBV4-3; size: few; CDR3: CASSQDRGSNRETQYF
J: TRBJ2-2; V: TRBV9; size: once; CDR3: CASSGQQGRGGELFF
J: TRBJ1-5; V: TRBV12-5; size: NA; CDR3: CASGLGSGAHGNQPQHF
J: TRBJ2-5; V: TRBV29-1; size: NA; CDR3: CSTGLAVQETQYF
J: TRBJ1-1; V: TRBV4-3; size: few; CDR3: CASSQDQTVEAFF
J: TRBJ2-7; V: TRBV10-1; size: few; CDR3: CASSTTGNNEQYF
J: TRBJ2-1; V: TRBV7-2; size: NA; CDR3: CASTSSYNEQFF
J: TRBJ1-5; V: TRBV5-1; size: once; CDR3: CASSPTYSPNQPQHF
J: TRBJ2-7; V: TRBV29-1; size: NA; CDR3: CSVRTGQSPQPGEQYF
J: TRBJ2-5; V: TRBV6-5; size: NA; CDR3: CASSQNRGYETQYF
J: TRBJ1-3; V: TRBV4-2; size: NA; CDR3: CASSQPTGTGNTIYF
J: TRBJ1-2; V: TRBV7-2; size: NA; CDR3: CASSPSLLGARNYGYTF
J: TRBJ1-1; V: TRBV10-3; size: NA; CDR3: CAIMGGMSAEAFF
J: TRBJ1-2; V: TRBV25-1; size: NA; CDR3: CASSPDSLPNYGYTF
J: TRBJ2-6; V: TRBV7-8; size: NA; CDR3: CASSLWGARHSGANVLTF
J: TRBJ2-4; V: TRBV13; size: once; CDR3: CASSPFRQVKNIQYF
J: TRBJ1-2; V: TRBV19; size: once; CDR3: CASSRDYGYTF
J: TRBJ1-2; V: TRBV28; size: NA; CDR3: CASSLDRVTGYTF
J: TRBJ1-1; V: TRBV19; size: NA; CDR3: CASSIDRRGLNTEAFF
J: TRBJ1-2; V: TRBV18; size: NA; CDR3: CASSPGTGYGYTF
J: TRBJ2-7; V: TRBV4-2; size: few; CDR3: CASSHTRISYEQYF